This T cell receptor beta chain was sequenced for a study of patients and donors after allogeneic stem cell transplantation. Germline V gives CDR1 MNHNY, CDR2 SVGAGI (reference sequence). V was shortened by 2 bases and J by 4 bases, with 13 bases between the two germline ends. The CDR3 extends over 15 amino acids. TCRdb independently ran MiXCR on the RT-PCR reads; one entry per CDR3 protein. The table shows around 200,000 distinct CDR3 sequences, with around two fifths occurring only once. The clonotype originates from a human donor who was either an allogeneic HSCT recipient or a stem cell or donor lymphocyte infusion donor (not recorded which). It is not recorded whose cells these are; they may come from a transplant donor. The V call is TRBV6-6, the J call TRBJ2-3; TRBD2 might be the D (6 bases). The sequenced material came from blood, either unsorted or a sorted T cell fraction (not recorded which). CDR3 residues: CASSYGGTKADTQYF. The CDR3 DNA follows: TGTGCCAGCAGTTACGGCGGGACCAAAGCAGATACGCAGTATTTT.